What follows is one T cell receptor beta chain and its context. Its antigen is currently unknown. This record comes from a study of shared clonotypes between healthy human individuals. The germline V gene has CDR1 SGHRS and CDR2 YFSETQ. V shed 4 bases and J shed 7 bases, with 17 bases lying between them. The CDR3 extends over 14 amino acids. The study, taken as a whole, reports: The generation probabilities recorded for non-shared clonotypes fell below those of clonotypes shared by all four donors.

Deep-level running was used for the assay. The data were produced by immunoSEQ multiplex PCR, yet TCRdb's version contains in-frame clones alone and is incomplete. The sample lists 2 million to 3 million clones; under 95% were seen once. CD4+ cells were split into CD45RA+ naive and CD45RA-negative memory subsets. The chain links TRBV5-1 to TRBJ1-1, with D perhaps matching TRBD1 (5 bases). The receptor's source is a man between 18 and 29 years old in good health. Some clones in this sample may be carry-over from other donors' samples. The source material was naive CD4+ T cells from PBMCs. Described subset: CD45RA+ positively selected. This CDR3 is CASSRLAGEGEAFF. The CDR3 nucleotides are TGCGCCAGCAGCCGCTTGGCGGGGGAGGGTGAAGCTTTCTTT.